Following are 32 T cell receptor beta chains from one sample sequenced in a study of neurological immune-mediated disorders. TCRdb processed the 5' RACE reads anew with MiXCR; each CDR3 protein has one entry. The sample lists about 120,000 distinct CDR3 sequences; roughly 3.2% were seen once. The material sequenced was PBMCs. These receptors all come from a woman aged 30 to 39 with multiple sclerosis.

This clonotype was picked up many times. The chain links TRBV5-5 to TRBJ2-5, with a possible D match to TRBD2 (6 bases). Germline CDR1 is SGHKS and CDR2 is YYEKEE (reference sequence). This CDR3 has 16 residues. Between the trimmed V and J ends, which lost 0 bases and 5 bases, there was a span of 17 bases. Here the CDR3 reads CASSLGLLPAGETQYF. CDR3 nucleotide sequence: TGTGCCAGCAGCTTGGGACTTTTACCGGCGGGGGAGACCCAGTACTTC.

This clonotype appeared many times. This chain connects TRBV3-1 to TRBJ2-5; TRBD1 might be the D (6 bases). In germline, CDR1 is LGHDT, CDR2 YNNKEL (reference sequence). The CDR3 is made up of 16 amino acids. The germline V and J ends were trimmed by 3 bases and 0 bases, with 14 bases remaining between them. The CDR3 DNA reads TGTGCCAGCAGCCATACCACCGGGACACACCAAGAGACCCAGTACTTC. Translating it yields CASSHTTGTHQETQYF.

At least ten counts were recorded for this clonotype. This chain links TRBV4-3 with TRBJ2-3; D not resolved. V gave up 4 bases and J gave up 0 bases, with 8 bases separating them. Germline V gene lookup returns CDR1 LGHNA and CDR2 YSLEER. The CDR3 is 14 residues long. The CDR3 bases are TGCGCCAGCAGCCTATACGACAGCACAGATACGCAGTATTTT. Residues: CASSLYDSTDTQYF.

This clonotype was seen at least ten times. V gene TRBV6-4 combines with J gene TRBJ2-3; TRBD2 agrees at 10 bases. The CDR3 consists of 13 residues. J lost 5 bases, V lost 8 bases, and 4 bases had no gene match. Per germline, CDR1 MRHNA and CDR2 SNTAGT. The CDR3 sequence is CASASGRGDTQYF. CDR3 DNA sequence: TGTGCCAGCGCTAGCGGGAGAGGAGATACGCAGTATTTT.

This clonotype was observed a handful of times. The rearrangement uses TRBV20-1 and TRBJ2-3, with 13 bases identical to TRBD2. Trimming cost V 6 bases and J 6 bases; bases outside gene matches: 3. The CDR3 sequence is 13 residues long. Germline assignment: CDR1 DFQATT and CDR2 SNEGSKA (reference sequence). Here the CDR3 DNA reads TGCAGTGCGGGACTAGCGGGAAGGGATACGCAGTATTTT. Encoded protein: CSAGLAGRDTQYF.

This clonotype was counted ten times or more. The chain couples TRBV19 to TRBJ1-2; D is undetermined. V dropped 7 bases and J dropped 3 bases, with 9 bases sitting between them. Germline loops: CDR1 LNHDA, CDR2 SQIVND (reference sequence). The length of the CDR3 is 12 residues. The CDR3 loop reads CASNERDYGYTF. The CDR3 DNA reads as TGTGCCAGTAACGAGCGGGACTATGGCTACACCTTC.

This clonotype was observed many times. The chain is built from TRBV20-1 and TRBJ1-5; D uncertain. V was clipped by 5 bases and J by 5 bases, with 16 bases between them. This CDR3 has 14 amino acids. Germline assignment: CDR1 DFQATT and CDR2 SNEGSKA (reference sequence). CDR3 bases: TGCAGTGCTTTGCGGCTTTCGGCGGATCAGCCCCAGCATTTT. As protein: CSALRLSADQPQHF.

This clonotype was counted ten times or more. The chain links TRBV6-5 to TRBJ1-1; D is possibly TRBD1 (6 bases). The CDR3 extends over 13 amino acids. V lost 2 bases and J lost 4, with 8 bases in between. Germline loops: CDR1 MNHEY, CDR2 SVGAGI. The CDR3 loop reads CASSYKGGTEAFF. CDR3 bases: TGTGCCAGCAGTTACAAAGGGGGCACTGAAGCTTTCTTT.

This clonotype was counted at least ten times. The chain carries TRBV28 and TRBJ2-5; D is perhaps TRBD1 or TRBD2 (5 bases each). CDR3 length equals 14 residues. Trimming stripped 6 bases from V and 1 base from J, with 12 bases between. Germline V gene sequence: CDR1 MDHEN, CDR2 SYDVKM. In nucleotides, the CDR3 is TGTGCCAGCAGGAGGGGTGGACTCCAAGAGACCCAGTACTTC. Residues: CASRRGGLQETQYF.

This clonotype appeared many times. The chain employs TRBV5-1 and TRBJ2-1; TRBD1 aligns across 7 bases. The germline CDR1 and CDR2 sequences are SGHRS and YFSETQ. Germline trimming cut 4 bases from V and 7 bases from J; bases unmatched to any gene: 8. The CDR3 is 14 amino acids. The CDR3, as DNA: TGCGCCAGCAGCCCCTTCGACAGGGAGAATGAGCAGTTCTTC. Translated: CASSPFDRENEQFF.

This chain links TRBV27 with TRBJ2-1; 13 nucleotides align to TRBD2. Trimming cost V 5 bases and J 8 bases; bases outside gene matches: 12. Germline values: CDR1 MNHEY, CDR2 SMNVEV (reference sequence). The CDR3 contains 17 residues. The chain's CDR3 is CASSPPGLAGAVYEQFF. CDR3 DNA sequence: TGTGCCAGCAGTCCCCCCGGACTAGCGGGAGCAGTATATGAGCAGTTCTTC.

Many counts were recorded for this clonotype. The chain is built from TRBV7-2 and TRBJ1-2; D may be TRBD1 (5 bases). V was clipped by 5 bases and J by 7 bases, with 20 bases between them. The CDR3 length is 15 residues. CDR1 and CDR2 (germline): SGHTA, FQGNSA. CDR3 sequence: CASSPRGGMTAGYTF. In nucleotides, the CDR3 is TGTGCCAGCAGCCCCCGGGGGGGGATGACCGCTGGCTACACCTTC.

The sample holds many counts of this clonotype. The rearrangement uses TRBV5-1 and TRBJ2-3; possibly TRBD2 for D (6 bases). Germline assignment: CDR1 SGHRS and CDR2 YFSETQ. This CDR3 spans 16 amino acids. V shed 2 bases and J shed 4 bases, with 17 bases lying between them. The CDR3 sequence is CASSLGNSGLPDTQYF. Here the CDR3 DNA reads TGCGCCAGCAGCTTAGGAAATTCGGGACTTCCAGATACGCAGTATTTT.

This clonotype was recorded many times. The rearrangement links TRBV28 to TRBJ2-1; tentative D call: TRBD1 (6 bases). Germline CDR1 and CDR2: MDHEN and SYDVKM. V was pared by 5 bases and J by 10 bases, with 18 bases between. CDR3 length: 14 amino acids. The CDR3 coding sequence is TGTGCCAGCAGTAAAATTAAACAGGGAAGGGAGCAGTTCTTC. Protein: CASSKIKQGREQFF.

The chain couples TRBV10-3 to TRBJ2-2; the D gene is possibly TRBD2 (5 bases). Germline CDR1 is ENHRY and CDR2 is SYGVKD. The CDR3 is made up of 16 amino acids. V gave up 3 bases and J gave up 5 bases, with 16 bases separating them. CDR3 DNA sequence: TGTGCCATCAGTGACCTCGGGGTCCTGGGGACCGGGGAGCTGTTTTTT. Amino acids: CAISDLGVLGTGELFF.

In its sample, this clonotype was seen many times. V is TRBV10-2 and J is TRBJ2-1; weak D call: TRBD2 (5 bases). V lost 6 bases to trimming and J lost 5 bases, with 17 bases between them. Germline V gene data show CDR1 as WSHSY and CDR2 as SAAADI. The CDR3 covers 15 residues. The CDR3 loop reads CASREDLFYNNEQFF. As DNA, the CDR3 is TGCGCCAGCAGGGAGGACTTATTCTACAACAATGAGCAGTTCTTC.

This clonotype has ten or more counts. The J gene is TRBJ1-4, the V gene TRBV12-3 or TRBV12-4; 10 bases match TRBD1. Trimming at V came to 5 bases and at J to 7 bases, leaving 7 bases not matched to a gene. The CDR3 runs 15 residues. The CDR3 loop reads CASSDRGQYGEKLFF. The CDR3, as DNA: TGTGCCAGCAGTGACAGGGGGCAGTACGGTGAAAAACTGTTTTTT.

In this sample, this clonotype turned up many times. The chain combines TRBV27 with TRBJ2-3, with D perhaps TRBD1 (8 bases). Trimming stripped 8 bases from V and 7 bases from J, with 25 bases between. The CDR3 is 16 amino acids. Germline loops: CDR1 MNHEY, CDR2 SMNVEV (reference sequence). The chain's CDR3 is CASRLNRGTNSNTQYF. DNA for the CDR3: TGTGCCAGCCGGCTAAACAGGGGGACTAATTCTAATACGCAGTATTTT.

This clonotype was seen a few times. The chain is built from TRBV10-3 and TRBJ2-4; D uncertain. Germline CDR1 ENHRY, CDR2 SYGVKD. The CDR3 runs to 15 residues. Between the trimmed V and J ends, which lost 2 bases and 0 bases, there was a span of 8 bases. The DNA of the CDR3 is TGTGCCATCAGTGAGGGGCGAATAGCCAAAAACATTCAGTACTTC. It codes for CAISEGRIAKNIQYF.

This clonotype has ten or more counts. V usage is TRBV20-1 and J usage is TRBJ2-1, with D possibly matching TRBD2 (6 bases). The germline V gene has CDR1 DFQATT and CDR2 SNEGSKA (reference sequence). The V gene lost 6 bases and the J gene lost 8 bases, with 14 bases spanning the gap. This CDR3 spans 12 amino acids. CDR3 DNA sequence: TGCAGTGCCACTGAGGAGGGCCATGAGCAGTTCTTC. It translates to CSATEEGHEQFF.

This clonotype was found many times. This chain uses TRBV7-2 with TRBJ1-2; 9 bases align to TRBD1. Trimming at V came to 5 bases and at J to 3 bases, leaving 4 bases not matched to a gene. Germline loops: CDR1 SGHTA, CDR2 FQGNSA. This CDR3 has 14 residues. This CDR3 is CASSPRTGDYGYTF. CDR3 DNA sequence: TGTGCCAGCAGCCCACGGACAGGGGACTATGGCTACACCTTC. Full variable domain (rest looked up from reference TRBV7-2 and TRBJ1-2): GAGVSQSPSNKVTEKGKDVELRCDPISGHTALYWYRQSLGQGLEFLIYFQGNSAPDKSGLPSDRFSAERTGGSVSTLTIQRTQQEDSAVYLCASSPRTGDYGYTFGSGTRLTVV.

This clonotype was observed at least ten times. Germline and junction disagree at one end, which may indicate a read error. The chain has TRBV7-9 and TRBJ2-2; 8 nucleotides line up with TRBD1. The germline V gene has CDR1 SEHNR and CDR2 FQNEAQ (reference sequence). The CDR3 runs 15 residues. CDR3 amino acids: CASSFGDRNPGELFF. The CDR3 DNA reads as TGTGCCAGCAGCTTCGGGGACAGGAACCCCGGGGAGCTGTTTTTT.

The sample holds many counts of this clonotype. This sequence joins TRBV10-2 and TRBJ2-7; D not resolved. V was cut by 6 bases and J by 2 bases, with 17 bases left in between. This CDR3 has 15 amino acids. The germline V gene encodes CDR1 WSHSY and CDR2 SAAADI. CDR3 sequence reads: CASREREAGAYEQYF. CDR3 DNA sequence: TGCGCCAGCAGAGAAAGGGAAGCTGGAGCCTACGAGCAGTACTTC.

At least ten counts were recorded for this clonotype. The V gene is TRBV6-5, the J gene TRBJ2-3; TRBD1 agrees at 7 bases. The CDR3 consists of 15 residues. The J segment lost 7 bases and the V segment lost 3 bases, leaving 10 bases of the junction unmatched. Germline CDR1 MNHEY, CDR2 SVGAGI. The DNA of the CDR3 is TGTGCCAGCAGTTATGAGGGGGCGAAAGGAAATACGCAGTATTTT. It yields the protein CASSYEGAKGNTQYF.

In this sample, this clonotype turned up many times. The chain joins TRBV6-2 or TRBV6-3 to TRBJ2-1; 14 bases align to TRBD2. Losses at the gene ends were 5 bases for V and 13 bases for J; bases not matched to a gene: 10. The germline V gene has CDR1 MNHEY and CDR2 SVGEGT. The CDR3 consists of 15 residues. CDR3 nucleotides: TGTGCCAGCAGTCCACCCCGACTAGCGGGAGGGGGTCAGTTCTTC. It is translated as CASSPPRLAGGGQFF.

This clonotype was picked up many times. V is TRBV10-3 and J is TRBJ2-3; D ambiguous. Germline V CDR1 and CDR2: ENHRY, SYGVKD. CDR3 size: 14 residues. With 4 bases removed from V and 0 bases from J, the gap between germline ends came to 8 bases. The CDR3 sequence is CAISVGPSTDTQYF. The CDR3 bases are TGTGCCATCAGTGTGGGCCCTAGCACAGATACGCAGTATTTT.

Notes on this clonotype: This may stem from a read error, because a much larger clone lies one nucleotide away. The rearrangement uses TRBV12-3 or TRBV12-4 and TRBJ2-7; 7 nucleotides line up with TRBD1. The ends lost 6 bases at V and 5 bases at J; junction bases unmatched: 7. The CDR3 consists of 13 residues. CDR3 nucleotides: TGTGCCAGCAGACGACAGGGATCCCACGAGCAGTACTTC. Its protein product is CASRRQGSHEQYF.

This clonotype came up many times. V is TRBV24-1 and J is TRBJ2-1; 7 positions match TRBD1. J gave up 7 bases and V 7 bases, and 3 bases lay outside the gene matches. Germline V lookup: CDR1 KGHDR, CDR2 SFDVKD. The CDR3 is 12 amino acids. CDR3 sequence reads: CATSPTGNEQFF. CDR3 coding DNA: TGTGCCACCAGCCCGACAGGGAATGAGCAGTTCTTC.

This clonotype has ten or more counts. This chain joins TRBV7-6 and TRBJ1-2; D is possibly TRBD1 (5 bases). Per germline, CDR1 SGHVS and CDR2 FNYEAQ. Trimming removed 1 base at V and 4 bases at J, with 13 bases between. This CDR3 has 15 residues. The CDR3 is CASSLGSGLSYGYTF. The CDR3 bases are TGTGCCAGCAGCTTAGGATCAGGGTTGAGCTATGGCTACACCTTC.

The sample holds many counts of this clonotype. The chain carries TRBV20-1 and TRBJ2-7; perhaps TRBD2 as D (6 bases). The V and J ends lost 0 bases and 0 bases respectively, with 12 bases between them. This CDR3 is 15 amino acids long. CDR1 is DFQATT, CDR2 SNEGSKA, per germline (reference sequence). Here the CDR3 DNA reads TGCAGTGCTAGAGATCCGCGGGGTAGCTCCTACGAGCAGTACTTC. Translated: CSARDPRGSSYEQYF.

This clonotype was seen at least ten times. The J gene is TRBJ1-3, the V gene TRBV7-2; D is unclear. V gave up 1 base and J gave up 0 bases, with 7 bases separating them. The germline V gene encodes CDR1 SGHTA and CDR2 FQGNSA. The CDR3 sequence is 15 residues long. For the CDR3, the DNA is TGTGCCAGCAGCTTAGTCGGAGCCTCTGGAAACACCATATATTTT. This codes for CASSLVGASGNTIYF.

The sample holds many counts of this clonotype. The gene calls are TRBV5-1 and TRBJ2-7; the D gene is possibly TRBD1 (5 bases). V was clipped by 5 bases and J by 2 bases, with 17 bases between them. The length of the CDR3 is 15 residues. In germline, CDR1 is SGHRS, CDR2 YFSETQ. For the CDR3, the DNA is TGCGCCAGCAGACCTGGGTTCAGGGCTACCTACGAGCAGTACTTC. It codes for CASRPGFRATYEQYF. Supplemented by reference TRBV5-1 and TRBJ2-7, the full variable domain reads KAGVTQTPRYLIKTRGQQVTLSCSPISGHRSVSWYQQTPGQGLQFLFEYFSETQRNKGNFPGRFSGRQFSNSRSEMNVSTLELGDSALYLCASRPGFRATYEQYFGPGTRLTVT.